Presented here are 7 T cell receptor beta chains from one specimen sequenced in a study of T-cell memory formation after mild COVID-19. TCRdb re-derived calls from the 5' RACE reads in MiXCR, one entry per CDR3 protein. The sample shows hundreds of thousands of distinct CDR3 sequences, around 14% of them seen only once. Sequencing was performed on PBMCs or a T cell subset sorted from them (not recorded which). The origin of the receptors is a man in his late teens or twenties who had mild COVID-19 (a few samples of this study predate the infection). Cell type and time point are not known.

The chain has TRBV14 and TRBJ1-1, with 12 bases aligning to TRBD1. The CDR3 totals 18 residues. Germline-derived CDR1 and CDR2 are SGHDN and FVKESK. V was clipped by 5 bases and J by 2 bases; unmatched bases: 12. CDR3 sequence reads: CASSGPGQGARLNTEAFF. CDR3 DNA sequence: TGTGCCAGCAGCGGACCGGGACAGGGGGCAAGATTAAACACTGAAGCTTTCTTT.

This chain joins TRBV6-1 and TRBJ1-3, with no clear D. The CDR3 consists of 13 residues. V dropped 8 bases and J dropped 0 bases, with 8 bases sitting between them. The germline gives CDR1 MNHNS, CDR2 SASEGT. The CDR3 coding sequence is TGTGCCAGCGAGGAGAGCTCTGGAAACACCATATATTTT. Translated: CASEESSGNTIYF.

The chain joins TRBV12-3 or TRBV12-4 to TRBJ1-6; unclear D gene. Between the trimmed V and J ends, which lost 6 bases and 4 bases, there was a span of 13 bases. The CDR3 length is 15 residues. The CDR3, as DNA: TGTGCCAGCAGCCCCGCGGTGACATATAATTCACCCCTCCACTTT. It encodes CASSPAVTYNSPLHF.

There are many counts of this clonotype. The V and J genes are TRBV4-1 and TRBJ2-2; D ambiguous. CDR1 and CDR2 from the germline V gene are MGHRA and YSYEKL. The V and J ends lost 0 bases and 7 bases respectively, with 6 bases between them. The CDR3 length is 13 residues. CDR3 sequence (DNA): TGCGCCAGCAGCCAAGAGGGGAACGGGGAGCTGTTTTTT. Amino acid sequence: CASSQEGNGELFF.

This clonotype came up many times. The chain uses TRBV5-1 and TRBJ2-3; 10 nucleotides match TRBD2. Germline CDR1 and CDR2: SGHRS and YFSETQ. There are 16 residues in the CDR3. V gave up 2 bases and J gave up 4 bases; unmatched junction bases: 7. CDR3 sequence reads: CASSLAGGLIADTQYF. CDR3 coding DNA: TGCGCCAGCAGCTTAGCGGGGGGGCTGATCGCAGATACGCAGTATTTT.

The sample holds a few counts of this clonotype. This sequence joins TRBV7-9 and TRBJ2-3, with TRBD1 matching over 7 bases. Trimming removed 6 bases from V and 2 bases from J; junction bases left unmatched: 5. This CDR3 region has 14 residues. Germline-derived CDR1 and CDR2 are SEHNR and FQNEAQ (reference sequence). CDR3 region: CASSRQGFTDTQYF. The CDR3 region has the DNA TGTGCCAGCAGTAGACAGGGCTTCACAGATACGCAGTATTTT.

The chain carries TRBV20-1 and TRBJ2-1; tentatively, D is TRBD1 or TRBD2 (6 bases each). CDR1 and CDR2 (germline): DFQATT, SNEGSKA (reference sequence). V lost 3 bases to trimming and J lost 6 bases, with 15 bases between them. The CDR3 covers 14 residues. The CDR3 region has the DNA TGCAGTGCTAGCGGGGGCCGCGCTACCAATGAGCAGTTCTTC. It codes for CSASGGRATNEQFF.